This entry lists 31 T cell receptor beta chains sequenced from one sample in a study of patients and donors after allogeneic stem cell transplantation. TCRdb re-analysed the RT-PCR reads in MiXCR, keeping a single row per CDR3 protein. Of about 110,000 distinct CDR3 sequences in the sample, around 33% were seen once. Sequencing input: blood, either unsorted or a sorted T cell fraction (not recorded which). The source of these receptors is a human donor who was either an allogeneic HSCT recipient or a stem cell or donor lymphocyte infusion donor (not recorded which). It is not recorded whose cells these are; they may come from a transplant donor.

This sequence joins TRBV5-1 and TRBJ2-5, with 9 positions matching TRBD1. The CDR3 runs to 14 residues. Looked up from germline, CDR1 is SGHRS and CDR2 is YFSETQ. J gave up 1 base and V 5 bases, and 3 bases lay outside the gene matches. Here the CDR3 reads CASRWTGAQETQYF. CDR3 in DNA: TGCGCCAGCAGGTGGACAGGGGCCCAAGAGACCCAGTACTTC.

The chain recombines TRBV7-9 with TRBJ2-1, with 8 bases aligning to TRBD2. CDR1 and CDR2 (germline): SEHNR, FQNEAQ (reference sequence). CDR3 length equals 16 residues. Trimming removed 3 bases from V and 8 bases from J; junction bases left unmatched: 12. CDR3 bases: TGTGCCAGCAGCTTTACGGGAGGGCCTATTTTTGATGAGCAGTTCTTC. It translates to CASSFTGGPIFDEQFF.

The V call is TRBV12-3 or TRBV12-4, the J call TRBJ2-2; D might be TRBD1 (5 bases). V lost 7 bases and J lost 4, with 13 bases in between. This CDR3 is built from 14 residues. The chain's CDR3 is CASNPSGFTGELFF. DNA for the CDR3: TGTGCCAGCAACCCCTCAGGGTTCACCGGGGAGCTGTTTTTT.

The gene calls are TRBV18 and TRBJ2-3; D gene uncertain. The germline V gene has CDR1 KGHSH and CDR2 LQKENI. V was trimmed by 2 bases and J by 11 bases, leaving 8 bases between them. The CDR3 contains 11 residues. For the CDR3, the DNA is TGTGCCAGCTCACCAATGGAGAAGCAGTATTTT. Translation: CASSPMEKQYF.

The rearrangement joins TRBV6-1 to TRBJ1-1; a possible D gene is TRBD1 (6 bases). This CDR3 is built from 14 residues. V shed 5 bases and J shed 5 bases, with 15 bases lying between them. Germline V gene lookup returns CDR1 MNHNS and CDR2 SASEGT. CDR3 nucleotides: TGTGCCAGCAGTAACAGGGTGAGGGCGACTGAAGCTTTCTTT. The encoded protein is CASSNRVRATEAFF.

V usage is TRBV20-1 and J usage is TRBJ1-4; 7 nucleotides align to TRBD1. The ends lost 5 bases at V and 8 bases at J; junction bases unmatched: 5. The V gene's germline CDR1 is DFQATT and CDR2 SNEGSKA (reference sequence). The CDR3 consists of 12 residues. DNA for the CDR3: TGCAGTGCTGGGAGACAGGGAGAAAAACTGTTTTTT. The encoded protein is CSAGRQGEKLFF.

The V gene is TRBV7-2, the J gene TRBJ2-1, with TRBD2 matching 7 bases. The V and J ends lost 2 bases and 8 bases, in that order; junction bases with no gene match: 6. There are 14 residues in the CDR3. CDR1 and CDR2 (germline): SGHTA, FQGNSA. The CDR3 DNA is TGTGCCAGCAGCTTACTTTCGGGGGGAGATGAGCAGTTCTTC. It encodes CASSLLSGGDEQFF.

This chain joins TRBV20-1 and TRBJ2-3; D might be TRBD1 (6 bases). CDR3 length: 15 residues. V was shortened by 2 bases and J by 0 bases, with 12 bases between the two germline ends. Germline-derived CDR1 and CDR2 are DFQATT and SNEGSKA (reference sequence). The CDR3 here is CSARTRGRSTDTQYF. CDR3 DNA sequence: TGCAGTGCTAGAACCAGGGGACGGAGCACAGATACGCAGTATTTT.

This chain links TRBV15 with TRBJ2-5; TRBD2 agrees at 8 bases. V shed 5 bases, J shed 2 bases, and the junction held 4 bases outside the gene matches. The germline CDR1 and CDR2 sequences are LNHNV and YYDKDF (reference sequence). The CDR3 is made up of 14 amino acids. In nucleotides, the CDR3 is TGTGCCACCAGCGTTAGCGGGATACAAGAGACCCAGTACTTC. Its translation: CATSVSGIQETQYF.

The V call is TRBV7-9, the J call TRBJ1-1, with 7 bases that match TRBD1. The CDR3 totals 19 residues. CDR1 and CDR2 (germline): SEHNR, FQNEAQ (reference sequence). V lost 1 base to trimming and J lost 4 bases; unmatched junction nucleotides: 18. The DNA for the CDR3 is TGTGCCAGCAGCTTAGGGAAAAATTGGGTCCCGACAGGGAGCACTGAAGCTTTCTTT. Encoded protein: CASSLGKNWVPTGSTEAFF.

This chain joins TRBV18 and TRBJ2-7, with D possibly being TRBD1 (5 bases). Deletions cut 1 base from V and 2 bases from J, with 6 bases between. This CDR3 is built from 13 residues. In germline, CDR1 is KGHSH, CDR2 LQKENI. CDR3 amino acids: CASSPQGTYEQYF. The CDR3 DNA is TGTGCCAGCTCACCACAGGGGACCTACGAGCAGTACTTC. The complete variable domain, with remaining parts taken from reference TRBV18 and TRBJ2-7, reads NAGVMQNPRHLVRRRGQEARLRCSPMKGHSHVYWYRQLPEEGLKFMVYLQKENIIDESGMPKERFSAEFPKEGPSILRIQQVVRGDSAAYFCASSPQGTYEQYFGPGTRLTVT.

The V call is TRBV5-5, the J call TRBJ2-1; no clear D. Germline lookup yields CDR1 SGHKS and CDR2 YYEKEE (reference sequence). With 2 bases removed from V and 2 bases from J, the gap between germline ends came to 11 bases. CDR3 size: 15 residues. The CDR3 nucleotides read TGTGCCAGCAGCTTTTCACTCAAACCCTACAATGAGCAGTTCTTC. Translating gives CASSFSLKPYNEQFF.

In its sample, this clonotype was seen once. The rearrangement links TRBV6-2 or TRBV6-3 to TRBJ2-7; 8 nucleotides align to TRBD1. Trimming at V came to 6 bases and at J to 7 bases, leaving 8 bases not matched to a gene. CDR1 and CDR2 (germline): MNHEY, SVGEGT. CDR3 length equals 13 residues. CDR3 region: CASSRDRLGEQYF. CDR3 in DNA: TGTGCCAGCAGCCGGGACAGGCTGGGGGAGCAGTACTTC.

The CDR3 reads CASSLEGGSNQPQHF. In DNA form, the CDR3 reads TGCGCCAGCAGCTTGGAAGGGGGAAGCAATCAGCCCCAGCATTTT. This chain connects TRBV5-1 to TRBJ1-5; D perhaps matches TRBD1 (6 bases). Germline values: CDR1 SGHRS, CDR2 YFSETQ. V lost 0 bases to trimming and J lost 1 base, with 8 bases between them. The CDR3 has 15 residues.

This chain uses TRBV12-3 or TRBV12-4 with TRBJ2-7, with 11 nucleotides matching TRBD1. V was pared by 6 bases and J by 4 bases, with 8 bases of the junction left unmatched. The CDR3 has 15 residues. The CDR3 nucleotides are TGTGCCAGCAGACCCAAGGGGACAGGGGGATACGAGCAGTACTTC. Encoded protein: CASRPKGTGGYEQYF.

The V gene is TRBV6-5, the J gene TRBJ1-1; 7 bases map to TRBD1. Germline CDR1 MNHEY, CDR2 SVGAGI. CDR3 length: 13 residues. The V gene end was trimmed by 7 bases and the J gene end by 6 bases; junction bases not matched to a gene: 8. This chain's CDR3 is CASTGTTGAEAFF. The CDR3 DNA follows: TGTGCCAGCACCGGAACAACAGGGGCTGAAGCTTTCTTT.

The chain combines TRBV18 with TRBJ2-5, with TRBD2 as a possible D gene (6 bases). V was cut by 6 bases and J by 1 base, with 18 bases left in between. This CDR3 has 16 amino acids. CDR1 is KGHSH, CDR2 LQKENI, per germline. Here the CDR3 reads CASSEQGGGFQETQYF. For the CDR3, the DNA is TGTGCCAGCTCGGAGCAGGGAGGAGGCTTCCAAGAGACCCAGTACTTC.

V is TRBV5-5 and J is TRBJ2-7; 11 nucleotides line up with TRBD2. The CDR3 consists of 14 residues. V dropped 1 base and J dropped 6; count of bases not matched to a gene: 3. CDR1 and CDR2 from the germline V gene are SGHKS and YYEKEE (reference sequence). This chain's CDR3 is CASSLTSGSGEQYF. CDR3 bases: TGTGCCAGCAGCTTGACTAGCGGGAGCGGCGAGCAGTACTTC.

The rearrangement uses TRBV28 and TRBJ1-2; D is unclear. V was clipped by 7 bases and J by 6 bases, with 21 bases between them. From germline, CDR1 is MDHEN and CDR2 SYDVKM. The CDR3 is 15 residues long. The CDR3 coding sequence is TGTGCCAGCATGTGGCGGACCCGCCTTCGAGATGGCTACACCTTC. Amino acid sequence: CASMWRTRLRDGYTF.

The chain has TRBV20-1 and TRBJ2-1, with 12 bases lining up with TRBD2. CDR1 and CDR2 (germline): DFQATT, SNEGSKA (reference sequence). This CDR3 has 14 residues. Germline trimming cut 6 bases from V and 5 bases from J; bases unmatched to any gene: 5. The CDR3 DNA reads as TGCAGTGCCCGACTAGCGGGAGAACACAATGAGCAGTTCTTC. This encodes CSARLAGEHNEQFF.

V gene TRBV6-6 combines with J gene TRBJ2-2; D gene ambiguous. With 4 bases removed from V and 5 bases from J, the gap between germline ends came to 2 bases. The CDR3 runs to 11 residues. The germline CDR1 and CDR2 sequences are MNHNY and SVGAGI (reference sequence). The CDR3 region is CASSSTGELFF. CDR3 sequence (DNA): TGTGCCAGCAGTTCGACCGGGGAGCTGTTTTTT.

V usage is TRBV12-3 or TRBV12-4 and J usage is TRBJ2-3; 7 nucleotides agree with TRBD2. This CDR3 is 16 amino acids long. V lost 6 bases and J lost 2; bases outside the gene matches: 11. The CDR3 protein is CASSRLAQPPTDTQYF. The DNA of the CDR3 is TGTGCCAGCAGCCGACTAGCCCAACCCCCCACAGATACGCAGTATTTT.

This clonotype was detected only a few times. The V gene is TRBV7-2, the J gene TRBJ2-3, with 13 bases matching TRBD2. Germline trimming cut 6 bases from V and 5 bases from J; bases unmatched to any gene: 11. This CDR3 has 17 residues. The germline CDR1 and CDR2 sequences are SGHTA and FQGNSA. CDR3 sequence reads: CASSRTSGSFRGDTQYF. The DNA of the CDR3 is TGTGCCAGCAGTCGGACTAGCGGGAGCTTCCGGGGAGATACGCAGTATTTT. The full variable domain, in which reference TRBV7-2 and TRBJ2-3 provide the parts outside the CDR3, is GAGVSQSPSNKVTEKGKDVELRCDPISGHTALYWYRQSLGQGLEFLIYFQGNSAPDKSGLPSDRFSAERTGGSVSTLTIQRTQQEDSAVYLCASSRTSGSFRGDTQYFGPGTRLTVL.

This clonotype turned up a few times. The rearrangement uses TRBV20-1 and TRBJ2-7, with D perhaps TRBD1 or TRBD2 (5 bases each). The V gene's germline CDR1 is DFQATT and CDR2 SNEGSKA (reference sequence). The CDR3 extends over 15 amino acids. The germline V and J ends were trimmed by 3 bases and 4 bases, with 19 bases remaining between them. The CDR3 here is CSASRLEGTLYEQYF. In DNA, the CDR3 is TGCAGTGCTAGCCGATTAGAGGGGACCCTTTACGAGCAGTACTTC.

This clonotype was seen once. J is TRBJ1-1 and V is TRBV28; no reliable D call. The CDR3 consists of 11 residues. V was trimmed by 10 bases and J by 2 bases, leaving 8 bases between them. Germline loops: CDR1 MDHEN, CDR2 SYDVKM. CDR3 sequence: CAISVNTEAFF. The CDR3 nucleotides read TGTGCCATCTCAGTTAACACTGAAGCTTTCTTT.

The chain combines TRBV20-1 with TRBJ2-7, with 14 bases matching TRBD2. This CDR3 has 15 residues. Trimming took 4 bases from V and 6 from J; bases not matched to a gene: 8. Per the germline V gene, CDR1 is DFQATT and CDR2 is SNEGSKA (reference sequence). The CDR3 loop reads CSATRTSGRSGEQYF. CDR3 nucleotide sequence: TGCAGTGCTACCCGGACTAGCGGGAGGAGTGGCGAGCAGTACTTC.

The V and J genes are TRBV12-3 or TRBV12-4 and TRBJ2-7, with D perhaps TRBD2 (6 bases). This CDR3 is built from 16 residues. The V end was cut by 0 bases, the J end by 7 bases, with 19 bases between. CDR3 nucleotide sequence: TGTGCCAGCAGTTTAGCTGCGGGACGGGAGATGGGTGAGCAGTACTTC. Amino acid sequence: CASSLAAGREMGEQYF.

This rearrangement joins TRBV28 to TRBJ1-5, with unresolved D. The germline V and J ends were trimmed by 3 bases and 0 bases, with 6 bases remaining between them. The CDR3 loop spans 14 amino acids. Germline V gives CDR1 MDHEN, CDR2 SYDVKM. The CDR3 nucleotides are TGTGCCAGCAGTTTGCAGCTTAGCAATCAGCCCCAGCATTTT. It translates to CASSLQLSNQPQHF.

The chain has TRBV4-3 and TRBJ1-4, with TRBD1 matching 7 bases. Trimming removed 0 bases from V and 3 bases from J; junction bases left unmatched: 4. The CDR3 has 16 amino acids. In germline, CDR1 is LGHNA, CDR2 YSLEER. Here the CDR3 DNA reads TGCGCCAGCAGCCAAGATCTCGGGACAGCTAATGAAAAACTGTTTTTT. Protein product: CASSQDLGTANEKLFF.

About this clonotype itself: At one end the junction does not follow the germline gene, possibly because of a read error. The genes are TRBV5-1 and TRBJ1-3; the match to TRBD1 covers 7 bases. Germline V gene sequence: CDR1 SGHRS, CDR2 YFSETQ. CDR3 length: 15 residues. CDR3 nucleotide sequence: TGCGCCAGCAGCGACGGACAGGACTCTGGAAACCCCATATATTTT. Encoded protein: CASSDGQDSGNPIYF.

V and J are TRBV28 and TRBJ1-4; D not resolved. V lost 3 bases and J 1 base, leaving 6 bases between the germline ends. Germline V lookup: CDR1 MDHEN, CDR2 SYDVKM. The CDR3 covers 14 residues. The CDR3 DNA sequence: TGTGCCAGCAGTTTTGAGATAACTAATGAAAAACTGTTTTTT. It yields the protein CASSFEITNEKLFF.